This TCR beta chain was retrieved from a study of shared clonotypes between healthy human individuals. Study-wide results and caveats: Depth was large, yet rarefaction showed that sorted-subset sequencing was incomplete.

Here immunoSEQ multiplex PCR was the method, and the copy in TCRdb shows in-frame clones only, minus some. The repertoire has about 1.5 million clones, approximately 98% of them found once; the top ten carry roughly 0.4%. The count of this clone is one. The antigen is unknown. Subsets obtained from CD4+ cells comprised CD45RA+ naive and CD45RA-negative memory cells. This sequence originates from a man aged 25 to 40 in good health. Sequences were obtained from naive CD4+ T cells sorted from blood. The subset denotes: CD45RA+ positively selected.

The chain's CDR3 is CAIRDMNTEAFF. The CDR3 coding sequence is TGTGCCATCAGAGATATGAACACTGAAGCTTTCTTT. V is TRBV10-3 and J is TRBJ1-1; the D is unclear. V lost 6 bases to trimming and J lost 0 bases, with 5 bases between them. The CDR3 consists of 12 residues. Germline V gene lookup returns CDR1 ENHRY and CDR2 SYGVKD.